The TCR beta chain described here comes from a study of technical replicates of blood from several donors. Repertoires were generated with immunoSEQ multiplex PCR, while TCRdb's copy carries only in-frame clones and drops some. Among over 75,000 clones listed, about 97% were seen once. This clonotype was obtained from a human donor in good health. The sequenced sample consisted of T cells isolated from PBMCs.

The CDR3 nucleotides are TGTGCCAGCTCACCACTGGGCGGGCAGCCCCAGCATTTT. This translates into CASSPLGGQPQHF. The rearrangement uses TRBV18 and TRBJ1-5, with D uncertain. Germline assignment: CDR1 KGHSH and CDR2 LQKENI. V was trimmed by 1 base and J by 7 bases, leaving 8 bases between them. The CDR3 sequence is 13 residues long. The full variable domain, in which reference TRBV18 and TRBJ1-5 provide the parts outside the CDR3, is NAGVMQNPRHLVRRRGQEARLRCSPMKGHSHVYWYRQLPEEGLKFMVYLQKENIIDESGMPKERFSAEFPKEGPSILRIQQVVRGDSAAYFCASSPLGGQPQHFGDGTRLSIL.